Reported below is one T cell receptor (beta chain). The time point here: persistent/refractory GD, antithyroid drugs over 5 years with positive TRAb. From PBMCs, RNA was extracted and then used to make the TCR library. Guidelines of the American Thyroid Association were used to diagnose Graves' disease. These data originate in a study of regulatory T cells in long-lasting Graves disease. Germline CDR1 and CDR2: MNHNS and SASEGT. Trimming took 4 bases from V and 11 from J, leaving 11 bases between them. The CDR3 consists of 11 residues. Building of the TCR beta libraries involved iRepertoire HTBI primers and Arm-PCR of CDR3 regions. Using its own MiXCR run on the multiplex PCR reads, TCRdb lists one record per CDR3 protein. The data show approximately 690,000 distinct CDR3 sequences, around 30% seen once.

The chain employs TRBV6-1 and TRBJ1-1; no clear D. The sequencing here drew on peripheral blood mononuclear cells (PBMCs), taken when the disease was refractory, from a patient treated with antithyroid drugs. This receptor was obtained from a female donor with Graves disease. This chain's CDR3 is CASSAGLLAFF. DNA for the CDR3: TGTGCCAGCAGTGCCGGGTTGTTGGCTTTCTTT.